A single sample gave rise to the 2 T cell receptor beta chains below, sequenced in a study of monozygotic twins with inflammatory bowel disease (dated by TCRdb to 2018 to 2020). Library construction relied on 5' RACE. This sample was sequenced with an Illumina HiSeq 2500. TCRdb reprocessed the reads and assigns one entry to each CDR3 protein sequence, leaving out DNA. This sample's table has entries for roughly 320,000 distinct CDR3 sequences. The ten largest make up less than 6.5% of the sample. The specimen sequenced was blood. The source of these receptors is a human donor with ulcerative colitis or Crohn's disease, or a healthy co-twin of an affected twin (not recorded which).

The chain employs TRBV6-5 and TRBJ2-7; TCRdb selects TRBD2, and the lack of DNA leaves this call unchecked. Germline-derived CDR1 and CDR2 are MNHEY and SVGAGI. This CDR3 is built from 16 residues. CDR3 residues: CASSSIAGVSSYEQYF.

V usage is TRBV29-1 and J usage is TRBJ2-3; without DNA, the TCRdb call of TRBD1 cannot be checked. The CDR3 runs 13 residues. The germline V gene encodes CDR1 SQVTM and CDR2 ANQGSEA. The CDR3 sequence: CSVGRLPGDTQYF.